This TCR beta chain was found in a study of Ad26.COV2.S vaccination and SARS-CoV-2 variants. Overall study: Ad26.COV2.S, an intramuscular injection, was given once or twice 56 days apart. Study findings and constraints: There was a possibility that the TCR breadth and depth analyses underestimated total T cell responses. Breadth measured for non-spike TCRs was similar across vaccine and placebo recipients. Spike-specific TCR breadth in vaccine recipients exceeded that seen in placebo recipients.

Described treatment: about 20 received Ad26.COV2.S at low or high dose, single or two shots; roughly 5 received placebo; per-sample allocation not given. Sampling was done on day 63 after the first vaccine or placebo injection. Profiled with immunoSEQ multiplex PCR; TCRdb holds only in-frame clones, not every one. The repertoire has about 470,000 clones, less than 95% of them found once; the top ten carry approximately 4.5%. With respect to this clone: The antigen is not known.

The length of the CDR3 is 13 residues. With 0 bases removed from V and 4 bases from J, the gap between germline ends came to 6 bases. The input for sequencing was peripheral blood, taken in a trial of Ad26.COV2.S vaccine versus placebo. This sequence joins TRBV12-3 or TRBV12-4 and TRBJ1-2; unclear D gene. This clonotype originated in a person between 18 and 65 years old who received the Ad26.COV2.S COVID-19 vaccine or a placebo. The CDR3 here is CASSLAAGYGYTF. In nucleotides, the CDR3 is TGTGCCAGCAGTTTAGCGGCGGGCTATGGCTACACCTTC.